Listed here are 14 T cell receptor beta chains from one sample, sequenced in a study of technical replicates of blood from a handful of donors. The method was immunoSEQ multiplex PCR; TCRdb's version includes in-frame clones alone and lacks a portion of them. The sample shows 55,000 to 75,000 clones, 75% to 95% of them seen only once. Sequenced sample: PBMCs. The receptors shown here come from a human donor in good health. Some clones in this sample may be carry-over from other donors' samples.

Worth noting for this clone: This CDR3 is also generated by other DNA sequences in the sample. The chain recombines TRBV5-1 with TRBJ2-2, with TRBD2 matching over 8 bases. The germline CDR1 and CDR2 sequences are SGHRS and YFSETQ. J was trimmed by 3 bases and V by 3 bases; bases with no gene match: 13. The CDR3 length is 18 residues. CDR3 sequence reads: CASSSGLAGVVYTGELFF. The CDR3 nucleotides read TGCGCCAGCAGCTCCGGACTAGCAGGAGTCGTGTACACCGGGGAGCTGTTTTTT.

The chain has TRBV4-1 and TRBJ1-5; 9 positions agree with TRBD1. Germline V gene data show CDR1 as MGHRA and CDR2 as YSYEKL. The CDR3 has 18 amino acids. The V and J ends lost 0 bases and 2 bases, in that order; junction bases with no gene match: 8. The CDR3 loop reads CASSQDPTGGAGNQPQHF. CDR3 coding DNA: TGCGCCAGCAGCCAAGATCCCACAGGGGGCGCTGGCAATCAGCCCCAGCATTTT.

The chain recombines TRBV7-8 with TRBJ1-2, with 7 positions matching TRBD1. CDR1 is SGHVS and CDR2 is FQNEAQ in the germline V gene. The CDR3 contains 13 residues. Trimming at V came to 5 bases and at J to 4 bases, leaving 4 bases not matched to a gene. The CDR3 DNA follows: TGTGCCAGCAGCGCCCGGACAGGCTATGGCTACACCTTC. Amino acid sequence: CASSARTGYGYTF.

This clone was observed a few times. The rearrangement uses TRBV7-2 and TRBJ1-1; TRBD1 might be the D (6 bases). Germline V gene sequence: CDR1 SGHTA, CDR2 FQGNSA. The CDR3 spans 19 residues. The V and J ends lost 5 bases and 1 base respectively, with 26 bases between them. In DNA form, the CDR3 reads TGTGCCAGCAGCCTGACGTCGACAGGCCTTAAATCTTGGAACACTGAAGCTTTCTTT. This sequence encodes CASSLTSTGLKSWNTEAFF.

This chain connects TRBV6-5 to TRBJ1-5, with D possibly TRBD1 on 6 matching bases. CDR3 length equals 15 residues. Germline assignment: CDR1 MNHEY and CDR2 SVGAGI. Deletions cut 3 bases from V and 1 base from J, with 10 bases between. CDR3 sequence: CASSYDGGSNQPQHF. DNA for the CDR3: TGTGCCAGCAGTTATGATGGGGGCAGCAATCAGCCCCAGCATTTT.

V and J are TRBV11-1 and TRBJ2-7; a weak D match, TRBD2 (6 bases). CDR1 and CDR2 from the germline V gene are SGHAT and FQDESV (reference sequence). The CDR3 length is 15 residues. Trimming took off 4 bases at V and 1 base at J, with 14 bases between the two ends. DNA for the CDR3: TGTGCCAGCAGCTCCCCGGGACTTGGGTCCTACGAGCAGTACTTC. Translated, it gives CASSSPGLGSYEQYF.

The CDR3, as DNA: TGTGCCTGGGGGAGAGCGTCCCCGGGAGGAAACTACAATGAGCAGTTCTTC. It specifies CAWGRASPGGNYNEQFF. The genes are TRBV30 and TRBJ2-1, with TRBD2 matching over 7 bases. With V trimmed by 5 bases and J by 3 bases, 16 bases remained unmatched. Germline V CDR1 and CDR2: GTSNPN, SVGIG (reference sequence). This CDR3 is 17 amino acids long.

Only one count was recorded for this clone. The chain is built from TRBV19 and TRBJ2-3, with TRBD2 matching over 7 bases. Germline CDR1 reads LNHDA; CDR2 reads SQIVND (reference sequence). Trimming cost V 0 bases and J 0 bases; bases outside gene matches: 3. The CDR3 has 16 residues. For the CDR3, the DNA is TGTGCCAGTAGTATAGAGGCGCGGGAGAGCACAGATACGCAGTATTTT. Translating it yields CASSIEARESTDTQYF.

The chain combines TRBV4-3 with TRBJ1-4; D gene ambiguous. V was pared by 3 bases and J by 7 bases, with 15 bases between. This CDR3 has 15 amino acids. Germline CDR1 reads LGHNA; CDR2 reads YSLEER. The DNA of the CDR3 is TGCGCCAGCAGCCAGCAAAGCGGGTTTAGTGAAAAACTGTTTTTT. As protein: CASSQQSGFSEKLFF.

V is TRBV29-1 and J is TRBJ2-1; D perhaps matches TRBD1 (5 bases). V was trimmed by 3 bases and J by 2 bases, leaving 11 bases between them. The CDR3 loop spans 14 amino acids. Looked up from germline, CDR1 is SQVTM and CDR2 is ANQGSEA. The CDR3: CSVEPGMTYNEQFF. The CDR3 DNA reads TGCAGCGTTGAGCCAGGGATGACCTACAATGAGCAGTTCTTC.

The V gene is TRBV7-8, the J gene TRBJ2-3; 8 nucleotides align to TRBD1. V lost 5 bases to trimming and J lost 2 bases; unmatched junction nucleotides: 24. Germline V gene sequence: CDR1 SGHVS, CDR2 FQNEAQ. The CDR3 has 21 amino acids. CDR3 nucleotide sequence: TGTGCCAGCAGCGTCCCGATCGGACAGGGAAGTTGGACATTGGACACAGATACGCAGTATTTT. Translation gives CASSVPIGQGSWTLDTDTQYF.

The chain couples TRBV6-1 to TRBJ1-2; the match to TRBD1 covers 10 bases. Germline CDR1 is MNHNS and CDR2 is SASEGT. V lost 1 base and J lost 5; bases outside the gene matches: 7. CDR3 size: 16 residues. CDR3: CASSEVETGGWYGYTF. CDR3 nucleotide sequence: TGTGCCAGCAGTGAAGTGGAGACAGGGGGCTGGTATGGCTACACCTTC.

The CDR3 sequence is CASTRTGRQYEQYF. In DNA, the CDR3 is TGTGCCAGCACCCGGACCGGGAGGCAGTACGAGCAGTACTTC. The V and J genes are TRBV6-5 and TRBJ2-7; 7 nucleotides align to TRBD2. Unmatched junction bases numbered 10, after V lost 7 bases and J lost 4 bases. The length of the CDR3 is 14 residues. Germline V gene lookup returns CDR1 MNHEY and CDR2 SVGAGI.

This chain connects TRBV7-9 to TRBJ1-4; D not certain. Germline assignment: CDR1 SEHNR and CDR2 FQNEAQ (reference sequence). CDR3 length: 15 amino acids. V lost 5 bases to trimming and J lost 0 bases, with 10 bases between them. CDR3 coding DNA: TGTGCCAGCAGCCGCCACATATCAACTAATGAAAAACTGTTTTTT. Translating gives CASSRHISTNEKLFF.